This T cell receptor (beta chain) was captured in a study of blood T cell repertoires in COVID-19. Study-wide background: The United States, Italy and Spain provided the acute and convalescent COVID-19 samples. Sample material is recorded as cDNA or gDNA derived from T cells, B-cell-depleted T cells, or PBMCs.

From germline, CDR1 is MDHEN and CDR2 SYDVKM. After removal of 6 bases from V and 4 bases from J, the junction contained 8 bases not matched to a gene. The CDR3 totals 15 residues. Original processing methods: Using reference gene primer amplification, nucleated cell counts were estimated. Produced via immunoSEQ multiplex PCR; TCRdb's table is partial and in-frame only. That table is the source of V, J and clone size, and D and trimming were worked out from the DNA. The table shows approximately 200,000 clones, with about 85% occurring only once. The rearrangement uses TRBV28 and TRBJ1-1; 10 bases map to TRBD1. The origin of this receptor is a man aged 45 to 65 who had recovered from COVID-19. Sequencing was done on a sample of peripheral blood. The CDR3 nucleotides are TGTGCCAGCAGCCGTCAGACAGGGGGCATCACTGAAGCTTTCTTT. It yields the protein CASSRQTGGITEAFF.